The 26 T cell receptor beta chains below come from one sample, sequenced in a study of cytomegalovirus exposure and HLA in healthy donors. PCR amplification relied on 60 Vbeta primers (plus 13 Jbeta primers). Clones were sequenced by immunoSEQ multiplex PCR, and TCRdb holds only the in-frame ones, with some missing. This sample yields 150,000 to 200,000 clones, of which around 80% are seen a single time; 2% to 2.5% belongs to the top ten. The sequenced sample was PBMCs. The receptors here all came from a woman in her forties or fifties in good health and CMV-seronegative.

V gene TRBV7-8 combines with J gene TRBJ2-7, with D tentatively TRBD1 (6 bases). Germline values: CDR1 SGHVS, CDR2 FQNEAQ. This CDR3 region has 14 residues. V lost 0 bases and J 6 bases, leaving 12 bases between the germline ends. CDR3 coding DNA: TGTGCCAGCAGCTTAGCCCAAGACAGGCGCGAGCAGTACTTC. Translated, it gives CASSLAQDRREQYF.

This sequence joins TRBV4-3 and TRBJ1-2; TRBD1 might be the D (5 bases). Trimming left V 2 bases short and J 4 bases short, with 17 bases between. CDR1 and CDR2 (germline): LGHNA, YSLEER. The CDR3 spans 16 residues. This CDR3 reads CASSQLHMGGVYGYTF. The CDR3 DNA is TGCGCCAGCAGCCAACTACATATGGGGGGAGTCTATGGCTACACCTTC.

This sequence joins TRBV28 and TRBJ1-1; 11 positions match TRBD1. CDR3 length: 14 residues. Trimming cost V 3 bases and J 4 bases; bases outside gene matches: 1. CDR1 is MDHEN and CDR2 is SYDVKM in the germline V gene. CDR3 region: CASSLGTGGTEAFF. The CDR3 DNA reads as TGTGCCAGCAGTTTGGGGACAGGGGGCACTGAAGCTTTCTTT.

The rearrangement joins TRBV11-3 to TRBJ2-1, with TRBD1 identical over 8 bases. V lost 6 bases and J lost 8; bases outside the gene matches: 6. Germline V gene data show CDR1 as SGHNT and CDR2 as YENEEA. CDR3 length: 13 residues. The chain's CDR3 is CASSSGGGDEQFF. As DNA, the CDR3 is TGTGCCAGCAGTTCAGGGGGCGGGGATGAGCAGTTCTTC.

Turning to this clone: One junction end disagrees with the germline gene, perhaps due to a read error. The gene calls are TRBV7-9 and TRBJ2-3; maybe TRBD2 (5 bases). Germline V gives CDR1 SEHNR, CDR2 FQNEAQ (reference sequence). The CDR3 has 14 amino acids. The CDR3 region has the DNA TGTTCCAGCAAAGGTCCGAGGGTCACAGATACGCAGTATTTT. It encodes CSSKGPRVTDTQYF. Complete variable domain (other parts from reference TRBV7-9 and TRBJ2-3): DTGVSQNPRHKITKRGQNVTFRCDPISEHNRLYWYRQTLGQGPEFLTYFQNEAQLEKSRLLSDRFSAERPKGSFSTLEIQRTEQGDSAMYLCSSKGPRVTDTQYFGPGTRLTVL.

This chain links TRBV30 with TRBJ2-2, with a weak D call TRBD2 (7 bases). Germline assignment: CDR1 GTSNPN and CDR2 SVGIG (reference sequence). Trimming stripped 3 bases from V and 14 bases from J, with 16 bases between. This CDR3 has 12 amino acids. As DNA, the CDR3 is TGTGCCTGGAGGGGGGGGGCCCGGCTCCTGTTTTTT. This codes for CAWRGGARLLFF.

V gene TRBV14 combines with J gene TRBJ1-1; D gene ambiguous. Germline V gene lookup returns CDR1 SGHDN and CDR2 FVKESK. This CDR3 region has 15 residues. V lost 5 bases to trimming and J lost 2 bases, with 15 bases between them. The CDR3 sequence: CASSSQAVYNTEAFF. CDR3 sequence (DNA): TGTGCCAGCAGCTCCCAGGCCGTATACAACACTGAAGCTTTCTTT.

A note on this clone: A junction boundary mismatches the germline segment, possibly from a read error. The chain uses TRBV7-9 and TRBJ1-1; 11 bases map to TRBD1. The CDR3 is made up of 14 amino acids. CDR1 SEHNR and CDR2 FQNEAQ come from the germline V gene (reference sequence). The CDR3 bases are TGTTCCAGCAGCCGGACAGGGGGCAACACTGAAGCTTTCTTT. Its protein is CSSSRTGGNTEAFF.

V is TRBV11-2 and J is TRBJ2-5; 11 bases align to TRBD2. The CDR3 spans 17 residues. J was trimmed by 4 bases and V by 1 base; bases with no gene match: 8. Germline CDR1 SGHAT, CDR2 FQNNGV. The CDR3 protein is CASSLGTGTSGRETQYF. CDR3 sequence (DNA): TGTGCCAGCAGCTTAGGAACCGGGACTAGCGGACGAGAGACCCAGTACTTC.

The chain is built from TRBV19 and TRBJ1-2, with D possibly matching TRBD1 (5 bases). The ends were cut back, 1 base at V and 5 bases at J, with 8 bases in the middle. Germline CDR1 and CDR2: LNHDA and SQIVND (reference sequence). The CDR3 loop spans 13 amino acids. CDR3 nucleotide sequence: TGTGCCAGTAGTATAGGACAGCCTTATGGCTACACCTTC. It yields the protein CASSIGQPYGYTF.

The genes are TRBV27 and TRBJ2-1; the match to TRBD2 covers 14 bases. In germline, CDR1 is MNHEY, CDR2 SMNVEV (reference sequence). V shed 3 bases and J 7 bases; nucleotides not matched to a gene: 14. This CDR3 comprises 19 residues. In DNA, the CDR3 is TGTGCCAGCAGTTTCCTCCGGACTAGCGGGAGGTATCTGTCGAATGAGCAGTTCTTC. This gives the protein CASSFLRTSGRYLSNEQFF.

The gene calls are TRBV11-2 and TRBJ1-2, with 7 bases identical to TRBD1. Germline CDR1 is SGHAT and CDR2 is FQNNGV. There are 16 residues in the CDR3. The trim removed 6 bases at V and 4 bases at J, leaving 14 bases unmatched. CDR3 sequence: CASSYSSTGPPYGYTF. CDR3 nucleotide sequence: TGTGCCAGCAGTTACAGTTCGACAGGGCCCCCCTATGGCTACACCTTC.

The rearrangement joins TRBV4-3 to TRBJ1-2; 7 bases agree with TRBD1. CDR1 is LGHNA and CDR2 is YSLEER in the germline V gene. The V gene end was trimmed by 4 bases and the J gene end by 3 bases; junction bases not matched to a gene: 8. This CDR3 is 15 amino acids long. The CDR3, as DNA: TGCGCCAGCAGCCCGGGGACAGCTAAAGACTATGGCTACACCTTC. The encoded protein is CASSPGTAKDYGYTF.

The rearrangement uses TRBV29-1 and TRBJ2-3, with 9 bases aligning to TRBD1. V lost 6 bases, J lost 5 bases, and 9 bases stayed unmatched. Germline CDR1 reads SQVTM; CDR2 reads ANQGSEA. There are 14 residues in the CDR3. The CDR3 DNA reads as TGCAGCGTCTCCCTAGGGACAGGGTTAGATACGCAGTATTTT. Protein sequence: CSVSLGTGLDTQYF.

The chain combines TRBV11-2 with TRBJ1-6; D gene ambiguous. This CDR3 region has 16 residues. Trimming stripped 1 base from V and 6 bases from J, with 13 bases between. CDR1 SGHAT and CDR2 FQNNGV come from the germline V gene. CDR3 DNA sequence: TGTGCCAGCAGCTTAGTGGCCGGGAGCGTTAATTCACCCCTCCACTTT. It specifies CASSLVAGSVNSPLHF.

The CDR3 protein is CASSADRANYGYTF. The CDR3 DNA follows: TGTGCCAGCAGCGCAGACAGGGCGAACTATGGCTACACCTTC. The chain employs TRBV5-5 and TRBJ1-2, with TRBD1 matching 7 bases. Germline assignment: CDR1 SGHKS and CDR2 YYEKEE (reference sequence). V lost 4 bases to trimming and J lost 2 bases; unmatched junction nucleotides: 5. The CDR3 sequence is 14 residues long.

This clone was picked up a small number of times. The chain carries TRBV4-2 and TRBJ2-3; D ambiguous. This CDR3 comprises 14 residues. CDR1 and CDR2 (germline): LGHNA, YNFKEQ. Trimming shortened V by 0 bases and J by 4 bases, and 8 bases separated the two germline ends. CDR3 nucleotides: TGTGCCAGCAGCCAAGATGGTACGGCAGATACGCAGTATTTT. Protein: CASSQDGTADTQYF.

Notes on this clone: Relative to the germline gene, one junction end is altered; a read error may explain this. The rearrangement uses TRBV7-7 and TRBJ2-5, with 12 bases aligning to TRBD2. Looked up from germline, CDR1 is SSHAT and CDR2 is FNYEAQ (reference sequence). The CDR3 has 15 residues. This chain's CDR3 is CASSYGLAGKETQYF. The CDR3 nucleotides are TGTGCTAGCAGCTACGGACTAGCGGGAAAAGAGACCCAGTACTTC.

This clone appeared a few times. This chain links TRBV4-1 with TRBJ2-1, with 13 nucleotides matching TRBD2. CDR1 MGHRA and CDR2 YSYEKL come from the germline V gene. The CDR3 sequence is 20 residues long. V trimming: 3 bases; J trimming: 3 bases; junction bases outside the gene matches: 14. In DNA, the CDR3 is TGCGCCAGCAGCCAGCTAAGTGGCAGGACTAGCGGGGGTGTCTACAATGAGCAGTTCTTC. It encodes CASSQLSGRTSGGVYNEQFF.

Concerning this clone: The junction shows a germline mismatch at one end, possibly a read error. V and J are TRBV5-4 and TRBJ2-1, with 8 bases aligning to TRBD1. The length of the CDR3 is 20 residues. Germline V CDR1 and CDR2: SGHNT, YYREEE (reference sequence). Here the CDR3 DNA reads TGTGCCAGCAGCACCGAGGCGATAACAGGGGGACCGCTCCACCCCAATCAGCAGTTCTTC. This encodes CASSTEAITGGPLHPNQQFF. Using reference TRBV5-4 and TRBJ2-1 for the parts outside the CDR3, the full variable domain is ETGVTQSPTHLIKTRGQQVTLRCSSQSGHNTVSWYQQALGQGPQFIFQYYREEENGRGNFPPRFSGLQFPNYSSELNVNALELDDSALYLCASSTEAITGGPLHPNQQFFGPGTRLTVL.

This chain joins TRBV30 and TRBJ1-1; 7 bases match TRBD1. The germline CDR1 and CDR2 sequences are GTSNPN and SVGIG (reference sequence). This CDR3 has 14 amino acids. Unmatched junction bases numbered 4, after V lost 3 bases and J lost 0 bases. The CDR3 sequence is CAWRKGGVNTEAFF. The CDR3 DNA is TGTGCCTGGAGAAAAGGGGGCGTGAACACTGAAGCTTTCTTT. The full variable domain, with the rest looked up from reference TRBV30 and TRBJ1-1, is SQTIHQWPATLVQPVGSPLSLECTVEGTSNPNLYWYRQAAGRGLQLLFYSVGIGQISSEVPQNLSASRPQDRQFILSSKKLLLSDSGFYLCAWRKGGVNTEAFFGQGTRLTVV.

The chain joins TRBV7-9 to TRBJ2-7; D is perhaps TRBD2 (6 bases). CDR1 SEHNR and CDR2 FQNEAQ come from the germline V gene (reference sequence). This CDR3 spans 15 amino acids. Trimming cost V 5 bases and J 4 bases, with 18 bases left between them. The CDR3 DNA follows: TGTGCCAGCAGCCCACATCCCGCGGGGAGGTACGAGCAGTACTTC. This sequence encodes CASSPHPAGRYEQYF. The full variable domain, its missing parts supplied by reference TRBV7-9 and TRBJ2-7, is DTGVSQNPRHKITKRGQNVTFRCDPISEHNRLYWYRQTLGQGPEFLTYFQNEAQLEKSRLLSDRFSAERPKGSFSTLEIQRTEQGDSAMYLCASSPHPAGRYEQYFGPGTRLTVT.

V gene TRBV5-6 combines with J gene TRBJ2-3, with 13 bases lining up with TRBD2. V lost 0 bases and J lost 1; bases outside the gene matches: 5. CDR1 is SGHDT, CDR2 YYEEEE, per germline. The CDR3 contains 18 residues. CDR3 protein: CASSLDLGLAGGTDTQYF. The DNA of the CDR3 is TGTGCCAGCAGCTTGGATCTCGGACTAGCGGGAGGCACAGATACGCAGTATTTT.

CDR3 DNA: TGTGCCAGCAAGGGGGGGGGATTCAATCAGCCCCAGCATTTT. This gives the protein CASKGGGFNQPQHF. V and J are TRBV2 and TRBJ1-5; D is perhaps TRBD1 (6 bases). The V end lost 7 bases, the J end lost 3 bases, and 13 bases lay between the germline ends. The length of the CDR3 is 14 residues. Germline V gene lookup returns CDR1 SNHLY and CDR2 FYNNEI.

The CDR3 loop is CASSTGGAGNQPQHF. The CDR3 bases are TGTGCCAGCAGTACAGGGGGCGCGGGCAATCAGCCCCAGCATTTT. The chain employs TRBV25-1 and TRBJ1-5; TRBD1 matches at 9 bases. CDR3 length: 15 amino acids. CDR1 and CDR2 from the germline V gene are MGHDK and SYGVNS. Trimming took 5 bases from V and 2 from J; bases not matched to a gene: 4.

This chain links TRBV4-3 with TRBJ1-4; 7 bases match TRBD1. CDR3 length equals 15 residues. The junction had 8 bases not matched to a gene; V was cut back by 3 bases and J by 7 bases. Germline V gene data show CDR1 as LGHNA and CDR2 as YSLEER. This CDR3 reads CASSQRQGRGEKLFF. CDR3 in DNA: TGCGCCAGCAGCCAGCGACAGGGCCGGGGTGAAAAACTGTTTTTT.